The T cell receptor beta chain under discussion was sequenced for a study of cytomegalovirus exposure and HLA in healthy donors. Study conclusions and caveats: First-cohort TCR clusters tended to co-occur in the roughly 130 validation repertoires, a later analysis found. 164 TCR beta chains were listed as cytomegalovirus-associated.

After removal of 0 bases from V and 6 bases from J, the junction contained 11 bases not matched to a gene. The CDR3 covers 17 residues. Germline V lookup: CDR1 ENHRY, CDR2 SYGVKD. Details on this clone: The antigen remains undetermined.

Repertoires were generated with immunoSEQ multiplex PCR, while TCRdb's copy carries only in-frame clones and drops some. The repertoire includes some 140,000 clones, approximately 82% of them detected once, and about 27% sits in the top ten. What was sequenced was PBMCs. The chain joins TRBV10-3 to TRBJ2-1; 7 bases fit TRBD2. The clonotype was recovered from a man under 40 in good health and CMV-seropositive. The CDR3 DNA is TGTGCCATCAGTGAGTCGAGTACTGGCGGGAGCCCCAATGAGCAGTTCTTC. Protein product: CAISESSTGGSPNEQFF.